The clone carrying this TCR beta chain has a handful of counts. The table came from immunoSEQ multiplex PCR; TCRdb's copy has only in-frame clones and leaves some out. The sample carries about 200,000 clones, 83% recorded once. The data belong to a study of blood T cell repertoires in COVID-19. About the research overall: The analysed material was cDNA or gDNA that came from T cells, B-cell-depleted T cells, or PBMCs.

V was pared by 1 base and J by 5 bases, with 16 bases between. This CDR3 comprises 16 residues. The germline V gene encodes CDR1 KGHDR and CDR2 SFDVKD. Sequences were obtained from peripheral blood. This clonotype was obtained from a woman aged 35 to 49 with active or convalescent COVID-19. The chain carries TRBV24-1 and TRBJ2-5; tentatively, D is TRBD2 (5 bases). The CDR3 is CATSDFRRIGGETQYF. CDR3 DNA: TGTGCCACCAGTGATTTCAGGAGGATCGGCGGCGAGACCCAGTACTTC.